These 2 T cell receptor beta chains were sequenced from one sample in a study of vaccination and CD4 T cells after COVID-19. As for treatment: roughly 11-day PBMC culture with coronavirus spike peptide pools or control peptides (ViraFEST assay). Scientists ran DNA taken from cultured CD4+ T cells through the Oncomine TCR Beta short-read assay for sequencing. TCRdb used MiXCR to reprocess the PCR reads, holding one entry per CDR3 protein. The top ten hold approximately 10% of the sample, which has about 19,000 distinct CDR3 sequences, around three fifths seen once. The antigens for these receptors are not known. The sequenced material came from CD4+ T cells from blood, cultured in vitro. The receptors here all came from a human donor who had recovered from COVID-19.

V and J are TRBV6-4 and TRBJ2-2; possibly TRBD2 for D (6 bases). Germline-derived CDR1 and CDR2 are MRHNA and SNTAGT. V lost 3 bases and J lost 3, with 11 bases in between. The CDR3 covers 15 residues. The CDR3 reads CASSELGRDTGELFF. The CDR3 coding sequence is TGTGCCAGCAGTGAGCTCGGGAGAGACACCGGGGAGCTGTTTTTT.

J is TRBJ1-2 and V is TRBV7-9, with unresolved D. Between the trimmed V and J ends, which lost 2 bases and 8 bases, there was a span of 6 bases. The CDR3 is made up of 11 amino acids. Germline V gives CDR1 SEHNR, CDR2 FQNEAQ (reference sequence). The CDR3 nucleotides are TGTGCCAGCAGCTTAAGCTTGGGCTACACCTTC. This translates into CASSLSLGYTF.